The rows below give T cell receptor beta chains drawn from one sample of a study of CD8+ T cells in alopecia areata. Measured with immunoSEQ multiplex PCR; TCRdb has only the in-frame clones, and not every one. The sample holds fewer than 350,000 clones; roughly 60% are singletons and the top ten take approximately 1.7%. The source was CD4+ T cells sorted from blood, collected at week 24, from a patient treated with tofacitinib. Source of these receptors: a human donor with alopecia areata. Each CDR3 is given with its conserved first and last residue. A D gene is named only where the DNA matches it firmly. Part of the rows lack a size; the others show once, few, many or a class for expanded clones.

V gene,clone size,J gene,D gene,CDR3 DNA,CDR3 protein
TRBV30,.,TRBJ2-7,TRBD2,TGTGCCTGGAGGGGACTAGCGGGCTACGAGCAGTACTTC,CAWRGLAGYEQYF
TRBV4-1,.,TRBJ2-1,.,TGCGCCAGCAGCCAAGGAGCAGGATACAATGAGCAGTTCTTC,CASSQGAGYNEQFF
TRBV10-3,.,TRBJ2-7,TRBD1,TGTGCCATCAGTGGGGGGACAGTCTCCTACGAGCAGTACTTC,CAISGGTVSYEQYF
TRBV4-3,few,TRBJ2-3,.,TGCGCCAGCAGCCAAGAGCTACCTCCGGATACGCAGTATTTT,CASSQELPPDTQYF
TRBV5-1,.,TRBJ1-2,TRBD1,TGCGCCAGTAGCCCCGGGACAGGCGATTACTATGGCTACACCTTC,CASSPGTGDYYGYTF
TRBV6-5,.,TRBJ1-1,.,TGTGCCAGCAGTTACTCGACCCCCACTGAAGCTTTCTTT,CASSYSTPTEAFF
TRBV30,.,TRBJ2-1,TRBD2,TGTGCCTGGAGTGTCCCTAGCGGGGGACCCGGTGAGCAGTTCTTC,CAWSVPSGGPGEQFF
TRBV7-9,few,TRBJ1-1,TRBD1,TGTGCCAGCAGCCCCGGGACAGGGGGCACTGAAGCTTTCTTT,CASSPGTGGTEAFF
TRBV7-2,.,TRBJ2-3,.,TGTGCCAGCAGCCCCCCACGGCGCGGCACAGATACGCAGTATTTT,CASSPPRRGTDTQYF
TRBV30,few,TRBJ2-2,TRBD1,TGTGCCTGGAGCAGGGGGCACGGGTCCGGGGAGCTGTTTTTT,CAWSRGHGSGELFF
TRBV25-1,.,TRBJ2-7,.,TGTGCCAGCAGTACAGGGTTAGGAAGAGGGCCTACCTACGAGCAGTACTTC,CASSTGLGRGPTYEQYF
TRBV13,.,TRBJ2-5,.,TGTGCCAGCAGCTTAAGACAGCAAGAGACCCAGTACTTC,CASSLRQQETQYF
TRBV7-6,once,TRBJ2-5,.,TGTGCCAGCAGCTTAGCTTTTAATCAAGAGACCCAGTACTTC,CASSLAFNQETQYF
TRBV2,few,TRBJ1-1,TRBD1,TGTGCCAGCAGATTAGACAGGGCCGCTTTCTTT,CASRLDRAAFF